The 26 T cell receptor beta chains reported below all come from one sample, sequenced in a study of T cell clonotyping in hematopoietic cell transplantation. TCRdb keeps only in-frame clones here, not all; method: immunoSEQ multiplex PCR. Found here are 13,000 or so clones, around 90% of them singletons; the top ten hold approximately 7.8%. The sample was PBMCs, taken 100 days after allogeneic stem cell transplant. These receptors were collected from a female patient aged 50-59 years who had an allogeneic stem cell transplant from an unrelated donor, so the T cells may come from the graft donor. Some clones in this sample may be carry-over from other donors' samples.

The CDR3 loop is CSVLAPHGNTEAFF. The CDR3 DNA follows: TGCAGCGTTCTTGCCCCCCATGGGAACACTGAAGCTTTCTTT. The chain recombines TRBV29-1 with TRBJ1-1; D is ambiguous. Per germline, CDR1 SQVTM and CDR2 ANQGSEA. The germline V and J ends were trimmed by 5 bases and 1 base, with 14 bases remaining between them. The CDR3 is made up of 14 amino acids.

This sequence joins TRBV28 and TRBJ2-7; possibly TRBD2 for D (6 bases). The V end was cut by 8 bases, the J end by 3 bases, with 20 bases between. Germline CDR1 and CDR2: MDHEN and SYDVKM. This CDR3 region has 15 residues. The CDR3 DNA is TGTGCCAGCCGGGACTTCTCCTACGCTGGCTACGAGCAGTACTTC. This sequence encodes CASRDFSYAGYEQYF.

This clone showed up just once. The chain carries TRBV4-3 and TRBJ2-2, with 10 bases matching TRBD1. CDR1 and CDR2 (germline): LGHNA, YSLEER. The junction had 3 bases not matched to a gene; V was cut back by 3 bases and J by 5 bases. This CDR3 is built from 15 residues. The CDR3 DNA is TGCGCCAGCAGCCAGGACAGGGGGTATACCGGGGAGCTGTTTTTT. Translating gives CASSQDRGYTGELFF.

This rearrangement joins TRBV6-5 to TRBJ1-4; a possible D gene is TRBD1 (5 bases). Germline CDR1 is MNHEY and CDR2 is SVGAGI. There are 14 residues in the CDR3. With 2 bases removed from V and 8 bases from J, the gap between germline ends came to 12 bases. DNA of the CDR3: TGTGCCAGCAGTTACGGAGGGGTTGGGGAAAAACTGTTTTTT. It translates to CASSYGGVGEKLFF.

This clone was seen only once. The chain uses TRBV4-1 and TRBJ1-2; perhaps TRBD1 as D (5 bases). In germline, CDR1 is MGHRA, CDR2 YSYEKL. The length of the CDR3 is 14 residues. V lost 1 base and J 8 bases, leaving 14 bases between the germline ends. CDR3 sequence: CASSQVGGSWGYTF. The CDR3 DNA follows: TGCGCCAGCAGCCAAGTCGGGGGAAGTTGGGGCTACACCTTC.

This chain links TRBV4-2 with TRBJ2-3; 7 bases are shared with TRBD1. The length of the CDR3 is 16 residues. From germline, CDR1 is LGHNA and CDR2 YNFKEQ. J was trimmed by 0 bases and V by 1 base; bases with no gene match: 4. This CDR3 reads CASSQGPTGSTDTQYF. The DNA for the CDR3 is TGTGCCAGCAGCCAAGGCCCGACAGGGAGCACAGATACGCAGTATTTT.

This clone has only one observation. V usage is TRBV7-2 and J usage is TRBJ2-4; D gene uncertain. The CDR3 sequence is 13 residues long. Trimming stripped 5 bases from V and 9 bases from J, with 14 bases between. Germline lookup yields CDR1 SGHTA and CDR2 FQGNSA. Here the CDR3 DNA reads TGTGCCAGCAGCCGGATCCTGGGAAGCATTCAGTACTTC. Amino acid sequence: CASSRILGSIQYF.

The chain recombines TRBV9 with TRBJ1-4; perhaps TRBD1 as D (5 bases). This CDR3 is 14 amino acids long. Germline CDR1 is SGDLS and CDR2 is YYNGEE. V was trimmed by 3 bases and J by 8 bases, leaving 14 bases between them. In DNA, the CDR3 is TGTGCCAGCAGCGCGGGGTGGGGCGCGGAAAAACTGTTTTTT. It yields the protein CASSAGWGAEKLFF.

The rearrangement uses TRBV27 and TRBJ2-7, with TRBD2 matching 9 bases. Per the germline V gene, CDR1 is MNHEY and CDR2 is SMNVEV (reference sequence). The CDR3 consists of 15 residues. The V segment lost 3 bases and the J segment 2 bases; nucleotides outside the gene matches: 5. The chain's CDR3 is CASSLTSGSTYEQYF. CDR3 in DNA: TGTGCCAGCAGTTTGACTAGCGGCTCCACCTACGAGCAGTACTTC.

This clone was observed once. The chain uses TRBV5-1 and TRBJ2-1; 11 bases match TRBD2. The CDR3 runs to 11 residues. CDR1 SGHRS and CDR2 YFSETQ come from the germline V gene. With 7 bases clipped from V and 16 bases from J, the junction kept 7 bases outside the gene matches. The CDR3 DNA reads TGCGCCAGCGGTGATAGCGGGAGGGCCTTCTTC. Translating it yields CASGDSGRAFF.

The V call is TRBV23-1, the J call TRBJ2-4; D is unresolved. TRBV23-1 belongs to the ORF category, with a function that is uncertain. V lost 8 bases and J 0 bases, leaving 11 bases between the germline ends. The CDR3 sequence is 14 residues long. The CDR3 region is CASGIRVAKNIQYF. The CDR3 region has the DNA TGCGCCAGCGGTATTAGGGTAGCCAAAAACATTCAGTACTTC.

V is TRBV25-1 and J is TRBJ2-1; D is undetermined. V lost 4 bases to trimming and J lost 0 bases, with 7 bases between them. This CDR3 spans 14 amino acids. Germline-derived CDR1 and CDR2 are MGHDK and SYGVNS. The CDR3 DNA is TGTGCCAGCAGTGGCCCAGGCTCCTACAATGAGCAGTTCTTC. This encodes CASSGPGSYNEQFF.

The rearrangement uses TRBV6-5 and TRBJ1-2; 8 nucleotides line up with TRBD1. Trimming took 2 bases from V and 7 from J; bases not matched to a gene: 9. The CDR3 has 15 residues. CDR1 is MNHEY and CDR2 is SVGAGI in the germline V gene. CDR3 coding DNA: TGTGCCAGCAGTTACCCCGGACAGGGTTACTCTGGCTACACCTTC. This encodes CASSYPGQGYSGYTF.

The V and J genes are TRBV6-6 and TRBJ1-2, with D possibly being TRBD1 (5 bases). The germline CDR1 and CDR2 sequences are MNHNY and SVGAGI (reference sequence). V was pared by 10 bases and J by 4 bases, with 16 bases between. The CDR3 has 13 residues. CDR3 nucleotide sequence: TGTGCCATCGGCCAGGGCCAATCCTATGGCTACACCTTC. This translates into CAIGQGQSYGYTF.

The genes are TRBV30 and TRBJ2-1; unclear D gene. Trimming removed 3 bases at V and 4 bases at J, with 7 bases between. The CDR3 totals 12 residues. Germline CDR1 GTSNPN, CDR2 SVGIG (reference sequence). CDR3 in amino acids: CAWSGLYNEQFF. CDR3 in DNA: TGTGCCTGGAGCGGTCTTTACAATGAGCAGTTCTTC.

V gene TRBV29-1 combines with J gene TRBJ2-7; no clear D gene. The V gene lost 0 bases and the J gene lost 2 bases, with 5 bases spanning the gap. This CDR3 spans 12 amino acids. Germline V CDR1 and CDR2: SQVTM, ANQGSEA. The CDR3 DNA sequence: TGCAGCGTTGAAGACCAGCCCTACGAGCAGTACTTC. Translating gives CSVEDQPYEQYF.

The V call is TRBV30, the J call TRBJ1-5; TRBD1 aligns across 7 bases. From germline, CDR1 is GTSNPN and CDR2 SVGIG (reference sequence). V lost 2 bases to trimming and J lost 3 bases; unmatched junction nucleotides: 4. The CDR3 covers 14 residues. The CDR3 spells CAWSSGGANQPQHF. DNA for the CDR3: TGTGCCTGGAGTTCAGGGGGTGCCAATCAGCCCCAGCATTTT.

This chain connects TRBV28 to TRBJ2-3; D remains ambiguous. This CDR3 has 14 residues. V was cut by 7 bases and J by 1 base, with 12 bases left in between. The germline V gene has CDR1 MDHEN and CDR2 SYDVKM. The DNA of the CDR3 is TGTGCCAGCATGGATGGATTCCGCACAGATACGCAGTATTTT. Its translation is CASMDGFRTDTQYF.

This sequence joins TRBV10-2 and TRBJ1-2; the D gene is possibly TRBD1 (6 bases). The CDR3 length is 11 residues. V lost 9 bases, J lost 8 bases, and 13 bases lay in between. The germline V gene has CDR1 WSHSY and CDR2 SAAADI. The chain's CDR3 is CASHREGGYTF. The CDR3 region has the DNA TGCGCCAGTCACAGGGAGGGCGGCTACACCTTC.

CDR3 amino acids: CASSYGTDTYEQYF. The CDR3 coding sequence is TGTGCCAGCAGTTACGGGACGGATACCTACGAGCAGTACTTC. The rearrangement links TRBV6-5 to TRBJ2-7; D is possibly TRBD1 or TRBD2 (5 bases each). V gave up 2 bases and J gave up 2 bases, with 10 bases separating them. The germline CDR1 and CDR2 sequences are MNHEY and SVGAGI. The CDR3 extends over 14 amino acids.

CDR3 loop: CASSKTFQETQYF. In DNA, the CDR3 is TGTGCCAGCTCCAAAACCTTTCAAGAGACCCAGTACTTC. The rearrangement links TRBV2 to TRBJ2-5, with D uncertain. Trimming pared 8 bases from V and 2 bases from J, leaving 12 bases between. Germline values: CDR1 SNHLY, CDR2 FYNNEI. CDR3 size: 13 residues. The full variable domain, completed using reference TRBV2 and TRBJ2-5, is EPEVTQTPSHQVTQMGQEVILRCVPISNHLYFYWYRQILGQKVEFLVSFYNNEISEKSEIFDDQFSVERPDGSNFTLKIRSTKLEDSAMYFCASSKTFQETQYFGPGTRLLVL.

This clone has just one count. The chain carries TRBV5-1 and TRBJ2-3; TRBD2 might be the D (6 bases). Trimming shortened V by 3 bases and J by 6 bases, and 14 bases separated the two germline ends. CDR1 is SGHRS, CDR2 YFSETQ, per germline. The CDR3 contains 14 residues. Written as DNA, the CDR3 is TGCGCCAGCAGCTGGGGCCGACTAGTGGATACGCAGTATTTT. As protein: CASSWGRLVDTQYF.

This chain uses TRBV28 with TRBJ2-1, with D uncertain. The CDR3 has 12 amino acids. Trimming pared 3 bases from V and 6 bases from J, leaving 6 bases between. CDR1 and CDR2 from the germline V gene are MDHEN and SYDVKM. CDR3 loop: CASSFRRNEQFF. DNA of the CDR3: TGTGCCAGCAGTTTCAGACGCAATGAGCAGTTCTTC. The full variable domain, with the rest looked up from reference TRBV28 and TRBJ2-1, is DVKVTQSSRYLVKRTGEKVFLECVQDMDHENMFWYRQDPGLGLRLIYFSYDVKMKEKGDIPEGYSVSREKKERFSLILESASTNQTSMYLCASSFRRNEQFFGPGTRLTVL.

The rearrangement uses TRBV9 and TRBJ1-4; TRBD1 agrees at 8 bases. The J segment lost 3 bases and the V segment lost 4 bases, leaving 5 bases of the junction unmatched. CDR1 is SGDLS and CDR2 is YYNGEE in the germline V gene. The CDR3 is 15 amino acids. The CDR3: CASSLDRGANEKLFF. The CDR3 coding sequence is TGTGCCAGCAGCCTCGACAGGGGTGCTAATGAAAAACTGTTTTTT.

The chain is built from TRBV29-1 and TRBJ1-3; no definite D call. This CDR3 is 14 amino acids long. CDR1 SQVTM and CDR2 ANQGSEA come from the germline V gene. V lost 4 bases to trimming and J lost 7 bases, with 17 bases between them. DNA for the CDR3: TGCAGCGTTGGGGGAAAACGGACGTGGAACACCATATATTTT. Amino acid sequence: CSVGGKRTWNTIYF. Together with reference TRBV29-1 and TRBJ1-3, the CDR3 gives the full variable domain: SAVISQKPSRDICQRGTSLTIQCQVDSQVTMMFWYRQQPGQSLTLIATANQGSEATYESGFVIDKFPISRPNLTFSTLTVSNMSPEDSSIYLCSVGGKRTWNTIYFGEGSWLTVV.

This clone was picked up one time. This chain uses TRBV29-1 with TRBJ1-1; maybe TRBD1 (5 bases). The germline V and J ends were trimmed by 2 bases and 1 base, with 23 bases remaining between them. This CDR3 has 18 residues. In germline, CDR1 is SQVTM, CDR2 ANQGSEA. DNA of the CDR3: TGCAGCGTTGAACTACTCATTCCCGACAGAACCTCGAACACTGAAGCTTTCTTT. Protein product: CSVELLIPDRTSNTEAFF.